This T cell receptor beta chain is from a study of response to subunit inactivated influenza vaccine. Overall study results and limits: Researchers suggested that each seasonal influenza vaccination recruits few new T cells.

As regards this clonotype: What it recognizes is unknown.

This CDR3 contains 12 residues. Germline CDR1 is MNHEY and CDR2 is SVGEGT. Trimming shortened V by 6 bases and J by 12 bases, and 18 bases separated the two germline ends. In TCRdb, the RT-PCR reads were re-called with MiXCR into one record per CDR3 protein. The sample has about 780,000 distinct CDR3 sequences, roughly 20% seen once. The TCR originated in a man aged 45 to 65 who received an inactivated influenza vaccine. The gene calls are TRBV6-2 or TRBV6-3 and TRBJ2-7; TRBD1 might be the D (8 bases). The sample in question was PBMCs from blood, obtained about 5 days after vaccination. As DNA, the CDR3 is TGTGCCAGCAGGTCCACAGGGGGGGCCCCGTACTTC. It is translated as CASRSTGGAPYF.